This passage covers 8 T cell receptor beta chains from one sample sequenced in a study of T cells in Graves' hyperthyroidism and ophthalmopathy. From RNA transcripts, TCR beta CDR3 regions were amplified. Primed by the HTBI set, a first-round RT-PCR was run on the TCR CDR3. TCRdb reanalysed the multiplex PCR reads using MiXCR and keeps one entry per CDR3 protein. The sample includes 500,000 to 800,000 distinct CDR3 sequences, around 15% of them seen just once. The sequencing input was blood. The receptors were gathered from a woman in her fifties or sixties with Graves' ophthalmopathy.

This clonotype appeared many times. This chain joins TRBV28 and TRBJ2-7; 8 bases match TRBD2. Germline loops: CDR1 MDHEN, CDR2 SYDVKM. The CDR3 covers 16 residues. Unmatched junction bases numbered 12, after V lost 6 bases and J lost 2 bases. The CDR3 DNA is TGTGCCAGCAGGGAAACACTAGCGGCGGATACCTACGAGCAGTACTTC. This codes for CASRETLAADTYEQYF.

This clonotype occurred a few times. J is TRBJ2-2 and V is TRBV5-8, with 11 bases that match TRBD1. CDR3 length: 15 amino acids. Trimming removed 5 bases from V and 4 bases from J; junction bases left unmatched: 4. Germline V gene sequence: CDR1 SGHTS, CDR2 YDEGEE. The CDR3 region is CASRRDRGVTGELFF. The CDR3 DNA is TGTGCCAGCAGGAGGGACAGGGGGGTCACCGGGGAGCTGTTTTTT. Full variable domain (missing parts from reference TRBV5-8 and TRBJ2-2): EAGVTQSPTHLIKTRGQQATLRCSPISGHTSVYWYQQALGLGLQFLLWYDEGEERNRGNFPPRFSGRQFPNYSSELNVNALELEDSALYLCASRRDRGVTGELFFGEGSRLTVL.

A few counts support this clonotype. CDR3 DNA sequence: TGTGCCAGTAGTTTTCCTCGAAGCTCTGAAGCTTTCTTT. It specifies CASSFPRSSEAFF. The rearrangement uses TRBV19 and TRBJ1-1; no clear D gene. The CDR3 is 13 amino acids. Trimming cost V 5 bases and J 6 bases, with 13 bases left between them. Germline CDR1 reads LNHDA; CDR2 reads SQIVND (reference sequence).

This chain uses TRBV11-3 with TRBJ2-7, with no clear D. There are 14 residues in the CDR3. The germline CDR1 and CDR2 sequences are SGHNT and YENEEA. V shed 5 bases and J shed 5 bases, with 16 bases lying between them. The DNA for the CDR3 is TGTGCCAGCAGCCATCGGGCCCGACCACACGAGCAGTACTTC. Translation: CASSHRARPHEQYF.

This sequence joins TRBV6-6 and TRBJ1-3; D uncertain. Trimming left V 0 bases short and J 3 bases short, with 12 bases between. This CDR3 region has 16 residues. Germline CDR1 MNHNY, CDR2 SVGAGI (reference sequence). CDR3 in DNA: TGTGCCAGCAGTTACTCGCAGGCCAGAGGTGGAAACACCATATATTTT. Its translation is CASSYSQARGGNTIYF.

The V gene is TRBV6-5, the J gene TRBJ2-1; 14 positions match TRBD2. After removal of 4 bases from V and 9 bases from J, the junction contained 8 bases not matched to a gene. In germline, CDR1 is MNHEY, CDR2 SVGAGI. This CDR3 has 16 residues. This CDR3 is CASSSTGLAGVGEQFF. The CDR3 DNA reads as TGTGCCAGCAGTTCCACGGGACTAGCGGGAGTTGGTGAGCAGTTCTTC.

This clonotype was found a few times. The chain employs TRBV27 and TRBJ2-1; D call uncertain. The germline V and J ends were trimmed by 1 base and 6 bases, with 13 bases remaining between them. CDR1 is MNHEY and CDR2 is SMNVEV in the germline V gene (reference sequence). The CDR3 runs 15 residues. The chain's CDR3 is CASSLWPSSGNEQFF. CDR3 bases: TGTGCCAGCAGTTTATGGCCTTCCTCCGGCAATGAGCAGTTCTTC.

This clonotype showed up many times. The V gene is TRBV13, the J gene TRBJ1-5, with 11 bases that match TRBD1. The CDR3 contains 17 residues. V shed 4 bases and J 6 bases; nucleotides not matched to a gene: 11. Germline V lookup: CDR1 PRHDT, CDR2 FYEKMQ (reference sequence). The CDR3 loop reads CASSSRLDRGHGQPQHF. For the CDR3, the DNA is TGTGCCAGCAGCTCGCGTTTGGACAGGGGGCACGGTCAGCCCCAGCATTTT.